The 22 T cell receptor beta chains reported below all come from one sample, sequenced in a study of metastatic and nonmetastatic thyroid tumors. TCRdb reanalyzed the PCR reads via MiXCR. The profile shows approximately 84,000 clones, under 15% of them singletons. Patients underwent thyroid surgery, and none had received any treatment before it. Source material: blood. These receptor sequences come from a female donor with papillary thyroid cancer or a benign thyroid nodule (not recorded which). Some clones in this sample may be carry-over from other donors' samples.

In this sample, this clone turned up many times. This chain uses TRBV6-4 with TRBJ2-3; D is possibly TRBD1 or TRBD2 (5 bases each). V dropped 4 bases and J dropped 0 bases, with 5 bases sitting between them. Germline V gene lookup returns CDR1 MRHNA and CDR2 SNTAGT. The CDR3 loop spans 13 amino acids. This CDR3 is CASSGDSTDTQYF. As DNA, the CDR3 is TGTGCCAGCAGTGGGGACAGCACAGATACGCAGTATTTT.

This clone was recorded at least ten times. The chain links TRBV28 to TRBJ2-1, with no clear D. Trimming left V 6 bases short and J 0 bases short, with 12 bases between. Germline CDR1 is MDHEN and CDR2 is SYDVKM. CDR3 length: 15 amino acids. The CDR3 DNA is TGTGCCAGCAGGGCTACATCCGGCTCCTACAATGAGCAGTTCTTC. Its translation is CASRATSGSYNEQFF.

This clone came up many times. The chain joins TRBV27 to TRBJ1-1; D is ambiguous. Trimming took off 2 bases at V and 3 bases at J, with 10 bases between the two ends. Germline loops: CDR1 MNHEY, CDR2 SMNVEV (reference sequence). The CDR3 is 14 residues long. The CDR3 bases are TGTGCCAGCAGTTTAAACCCTGGATACACTGAAGCTTTCTTT. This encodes CASSLNPGYTEAFF.

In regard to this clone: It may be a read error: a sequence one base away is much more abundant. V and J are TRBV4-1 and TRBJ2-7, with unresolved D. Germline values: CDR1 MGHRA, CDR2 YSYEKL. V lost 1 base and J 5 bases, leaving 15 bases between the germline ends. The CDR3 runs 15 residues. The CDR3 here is CASSQGLGHGHEQYF. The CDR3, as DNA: TGCGCCAGCAGCCAAGGTCTTGGTCATGGCCACGAGCAGTACTTC.

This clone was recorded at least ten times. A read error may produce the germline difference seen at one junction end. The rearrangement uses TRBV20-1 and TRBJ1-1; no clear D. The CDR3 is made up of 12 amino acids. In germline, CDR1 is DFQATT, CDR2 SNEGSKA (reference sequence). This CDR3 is CSASEGNNEAFF. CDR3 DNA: TGCAGTGCTAGTGAGGGAAACAATGAAGCTTTCTTT.

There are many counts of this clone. CDR3 bases: TGTGCCAGCAGCTCAGAGACTCGGTCCCCAGAGACCCAGTACTTC. It translates to CASSSETRSPETQYF. The chain recombines TRBV6-2 or TRBV6-3 with TRBJ2-5; D is ambiguous. V dropped 6 bases and J dropped 4 bases, with 18 bases sitting between them. Germline V gives CDR1 MNHEY, CDR2 SVGEGT. This CDR3 is built from 15 residues.

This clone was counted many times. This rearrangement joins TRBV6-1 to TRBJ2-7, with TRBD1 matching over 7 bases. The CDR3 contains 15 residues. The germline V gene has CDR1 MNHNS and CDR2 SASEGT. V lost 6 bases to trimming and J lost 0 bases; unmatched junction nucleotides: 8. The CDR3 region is CASRSDRASSYEQYF. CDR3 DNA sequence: TGTGCCAGCAGGTCTGACAGGGCCAGCTCCTACGAGCAGTACTTC.

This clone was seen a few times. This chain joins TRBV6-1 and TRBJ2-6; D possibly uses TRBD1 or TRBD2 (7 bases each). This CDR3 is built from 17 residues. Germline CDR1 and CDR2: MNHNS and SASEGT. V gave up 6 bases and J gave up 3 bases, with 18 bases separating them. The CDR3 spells CASSTIQGRGGANVLTF. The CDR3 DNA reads TGTGCCAGCAGCACCATACAGGGGAGGGGTGGGGCCAACGTCCTGACTTTC.

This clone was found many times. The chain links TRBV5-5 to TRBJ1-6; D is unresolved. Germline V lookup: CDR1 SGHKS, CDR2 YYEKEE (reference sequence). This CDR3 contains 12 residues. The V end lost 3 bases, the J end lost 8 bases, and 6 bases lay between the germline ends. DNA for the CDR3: TGTGCCAGCAGCTCCCCGGATTCACCCCTCCACTTT. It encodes CASSSPDSPLHF.

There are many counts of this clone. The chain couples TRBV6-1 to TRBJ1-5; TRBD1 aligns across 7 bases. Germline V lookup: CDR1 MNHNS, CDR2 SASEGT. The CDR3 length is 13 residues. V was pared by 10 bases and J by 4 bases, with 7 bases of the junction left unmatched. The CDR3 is CATHLTGNQPQHF. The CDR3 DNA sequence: TGTGCCACACACCTGACAGGGAATCAGCCCCAGCATTTT.

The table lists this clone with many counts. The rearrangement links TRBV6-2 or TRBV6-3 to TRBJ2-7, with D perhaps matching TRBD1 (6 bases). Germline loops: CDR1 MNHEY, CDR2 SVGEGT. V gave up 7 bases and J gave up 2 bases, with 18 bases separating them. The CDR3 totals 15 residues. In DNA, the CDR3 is TGTGCCAGCACCCAGGGGACCCCTTTAACCTACGAGCAGTACTTC. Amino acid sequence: CASTQGTPLTYEQYF.

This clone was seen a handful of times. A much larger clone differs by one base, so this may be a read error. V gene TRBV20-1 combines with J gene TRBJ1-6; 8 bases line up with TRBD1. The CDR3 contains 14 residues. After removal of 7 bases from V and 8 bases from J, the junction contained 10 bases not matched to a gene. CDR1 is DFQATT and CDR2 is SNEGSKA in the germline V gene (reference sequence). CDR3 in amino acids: CSGLLGTGHSPLHF. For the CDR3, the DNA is TGCAGTGGCTTATTAGGGACAGGCCATTCACCCCTCCACTTT.

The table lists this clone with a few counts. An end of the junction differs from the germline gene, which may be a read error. The CDR3 bases are TGTGCCAGCACCGCGGGTACAGGGCCGTACCAAGAGACCCATTACTTC. Translation gives CASTAGTGPYQETHYF. The rearrangement links TRBV28 to TRBJ2-5, with D maybe TRBD1 (6 bases). The CDR3 consists of 16 residues. Per germline, CDR1 MDHEN and CDR2 SYDVKM.

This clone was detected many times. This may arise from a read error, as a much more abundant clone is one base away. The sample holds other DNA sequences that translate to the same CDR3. The CDR3 coding sequence is TGTAGGGGGGGTGTCGAAGCTTTCTTT. Encoded protein: CRGGVEAFF. This chain uses TRBV6-1 with TRBJ1-1; possibly TRBD1 for D (6 bases). The V gene's germline CDR1 is MNHNS and CDR2 SASEGT. The CDR3 runs to 9 residues.

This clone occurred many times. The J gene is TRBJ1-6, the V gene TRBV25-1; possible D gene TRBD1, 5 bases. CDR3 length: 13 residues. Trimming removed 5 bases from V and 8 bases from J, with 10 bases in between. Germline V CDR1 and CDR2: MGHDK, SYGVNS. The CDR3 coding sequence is TGTGCCAGCAGTCTCCCAGGGCATTCACCCCTCCACTTT. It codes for CASSLPGHSPLHF.

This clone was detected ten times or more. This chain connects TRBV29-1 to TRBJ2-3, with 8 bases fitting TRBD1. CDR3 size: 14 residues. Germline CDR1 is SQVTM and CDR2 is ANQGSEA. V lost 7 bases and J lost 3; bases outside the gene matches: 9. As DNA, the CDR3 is TGCAGCGCCAGGGACAGGTCTTTTACAGATACGCAGTATTTT. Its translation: CSARDRSFTDTQYF.

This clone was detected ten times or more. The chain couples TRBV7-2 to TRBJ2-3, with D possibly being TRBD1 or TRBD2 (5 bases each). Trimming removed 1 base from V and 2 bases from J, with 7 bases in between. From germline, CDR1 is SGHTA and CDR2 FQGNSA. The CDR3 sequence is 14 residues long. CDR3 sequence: CASSLVGVTDTQYF. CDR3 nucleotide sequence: TGTGCCAGCAGCTTAGTGGGGGTCACAGATACGCAGTATTTT.

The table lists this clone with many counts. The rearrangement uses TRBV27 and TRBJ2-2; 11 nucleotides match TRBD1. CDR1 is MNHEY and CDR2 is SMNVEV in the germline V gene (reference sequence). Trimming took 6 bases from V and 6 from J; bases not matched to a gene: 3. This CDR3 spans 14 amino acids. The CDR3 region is CASRGQGVSGELFF. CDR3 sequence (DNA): TGTGCCAGCAGGGGACAGGGGGTGTCCGGGGAGCTGTTTTTT.

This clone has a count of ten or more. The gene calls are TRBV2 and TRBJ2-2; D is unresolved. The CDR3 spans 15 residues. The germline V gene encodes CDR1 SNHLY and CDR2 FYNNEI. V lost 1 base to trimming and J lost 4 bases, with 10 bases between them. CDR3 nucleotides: TGTGCCAGCAGTGAAGTACCCGCGGCCACCGGGGAGCTGTTTTTT. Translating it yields CASSEVPAATGELFF.

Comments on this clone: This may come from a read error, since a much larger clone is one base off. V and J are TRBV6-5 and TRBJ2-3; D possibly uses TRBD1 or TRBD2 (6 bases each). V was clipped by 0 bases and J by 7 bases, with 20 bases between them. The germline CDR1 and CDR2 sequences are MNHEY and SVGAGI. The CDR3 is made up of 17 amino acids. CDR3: CASSYSGGGAGTYTQYF. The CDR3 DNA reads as TGTGCCAGCAGTTACTCGGGGGGCGGGGCTGGGACATATACGCAGTATTTT.

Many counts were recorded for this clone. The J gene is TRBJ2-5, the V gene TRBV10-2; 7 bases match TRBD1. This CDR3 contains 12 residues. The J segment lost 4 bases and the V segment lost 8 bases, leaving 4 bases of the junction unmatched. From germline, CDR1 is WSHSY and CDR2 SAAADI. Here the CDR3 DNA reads TGCGCCAGCGCCGCAGGGGGAGAGACCCAGTACTTC. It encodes CASAAGGETQYF.

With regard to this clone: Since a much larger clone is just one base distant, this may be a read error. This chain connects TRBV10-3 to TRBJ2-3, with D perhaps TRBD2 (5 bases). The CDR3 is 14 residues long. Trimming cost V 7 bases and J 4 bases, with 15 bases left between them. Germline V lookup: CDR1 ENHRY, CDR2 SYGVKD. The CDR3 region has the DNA TGTGCCATCAAGCCCCAACCTAGCCCAGATACGCAGTATTTT. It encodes CAIKPQPSPDTQYF.